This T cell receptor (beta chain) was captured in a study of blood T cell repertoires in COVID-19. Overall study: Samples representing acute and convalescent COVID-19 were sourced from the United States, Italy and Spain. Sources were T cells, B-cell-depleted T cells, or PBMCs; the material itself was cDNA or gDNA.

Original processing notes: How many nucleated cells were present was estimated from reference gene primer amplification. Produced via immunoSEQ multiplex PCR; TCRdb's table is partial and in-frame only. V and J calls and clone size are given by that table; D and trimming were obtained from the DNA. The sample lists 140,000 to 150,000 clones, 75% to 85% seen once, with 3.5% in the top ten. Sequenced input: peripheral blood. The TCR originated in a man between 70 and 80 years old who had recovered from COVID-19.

The CDR3 nucleotides read TGTGCCAGCACGAGCAAACCCCGTTATTCACCCCTCCACTTT. This gives the protein CASTSKPRYSPLHF. V usage is TRBV6-5 and J usage is TRBJ1-6, with D unresolved. Germline assignment: CDR1 MNHEY and CDR2 SVGAGI. The length of the CDR3 is 14 residues. V was clipped by 7 bases and J by 8 bases, with 15 bases between them.